The source of this TCR beta chain is a study of OX40 agonist ivuxolimab in advanced cancers. Study as a whole: Across the patients, intravenous ivuxolimab was delivered every 2 weeks at 0.01 to 10 mg/kg. The study's findings and limits: Among the lowest peripheral clonal expansion occurred in 0.1-3.0 mg/kg partial responders.

Concerning this clone: Its target is unknown.

The length of the CDR3 is 15 residues. Germline V gene lookup returns CDR1 MNHNS and CDR2 SASEGT. V was pared by 0 bases and J by 14 bases, with 11 bases of the junction left unmatched. Here immunoSEQ multiplex PCR was the method, and the copy in TCRdb shows in-frame clones only, minus some. The table has 74,000 or so clones, less than 95% seen once. Blood samples were obtained at baseline, cycle 4 day 1, and cycle 7 day 1. The V gene is TRBV6-1, the J gene TRBJ2-3; 10 bases are shared with TRBD1. This TCR was sampled from an adult with an advanced solid tumor such as melanoma, head and neck, liver or kidney cancer. Material: CD4+ or CD8+ T cells sorted from blood, obtained in a trial of the OX40 agonist ivuxolimab. This CDR3 is CASSEAPDRGVPRYF. In DNA form, the CDR3 reads TGTGCCAGCAGTGAAGCCCCGGACAGGGGGGTCCCCCGGTATTTT.